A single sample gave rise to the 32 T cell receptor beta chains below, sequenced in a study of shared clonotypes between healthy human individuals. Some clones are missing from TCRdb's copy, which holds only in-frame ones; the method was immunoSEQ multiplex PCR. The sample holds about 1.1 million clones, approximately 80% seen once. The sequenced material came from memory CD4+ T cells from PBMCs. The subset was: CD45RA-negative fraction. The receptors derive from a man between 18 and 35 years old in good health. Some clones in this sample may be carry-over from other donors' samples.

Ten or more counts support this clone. The CDR3 sequence is CASSYTGADTQYF. In DNA form, the CDR3 reads TGTGCCAGCAGTTACACAGGGGCAGATACGCAGTATTTT. The chain recombines TRBV25-1 with TRBJ2-3; TRBD1 aligns across 7 bases. The CDR3 contains 13 residues. Trimming cost V 5 bases and J 4 bases; bases outside gene matches: 3. From germline, CDR1 is MGHDK and CDR2 SYGVNS.

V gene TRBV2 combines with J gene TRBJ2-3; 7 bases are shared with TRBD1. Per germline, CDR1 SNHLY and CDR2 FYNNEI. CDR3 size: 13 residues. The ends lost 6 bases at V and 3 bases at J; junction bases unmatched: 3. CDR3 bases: TGTGCCAGCAGGGGACAGCCAACAGATACGCAGTATTTT. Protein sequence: CASRGQPTDTQYF.

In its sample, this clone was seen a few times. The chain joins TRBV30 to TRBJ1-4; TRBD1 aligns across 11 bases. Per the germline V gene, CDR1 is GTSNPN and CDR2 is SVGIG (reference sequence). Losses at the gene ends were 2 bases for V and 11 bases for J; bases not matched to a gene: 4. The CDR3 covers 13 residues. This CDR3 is CAWSRDRGFKLFF. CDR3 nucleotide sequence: TGTGCCTGGAGTCGGGACAGGGGGTTCAAACTGTTTTTT.

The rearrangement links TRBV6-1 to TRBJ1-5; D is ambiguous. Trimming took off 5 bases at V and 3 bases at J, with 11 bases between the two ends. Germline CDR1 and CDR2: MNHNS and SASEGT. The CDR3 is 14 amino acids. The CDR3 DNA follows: TGTGCCAGCAGTAGTGGACGGGACAATCAGCCCCAGCATTTT. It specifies CASSSGRDNQPQHF.

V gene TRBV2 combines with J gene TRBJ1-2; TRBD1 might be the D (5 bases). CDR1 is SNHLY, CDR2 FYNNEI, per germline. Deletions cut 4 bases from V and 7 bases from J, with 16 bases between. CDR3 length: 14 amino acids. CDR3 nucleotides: TGTGCCAGCAGTGCCCAGAGGGGCGAGAGTGGCTACACCTTC. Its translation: CASSAQRGESGYTF.

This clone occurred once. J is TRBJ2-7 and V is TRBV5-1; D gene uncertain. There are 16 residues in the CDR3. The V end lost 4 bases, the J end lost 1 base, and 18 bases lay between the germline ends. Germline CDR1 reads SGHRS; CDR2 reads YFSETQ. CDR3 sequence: CASSLNADRPSYEQYF. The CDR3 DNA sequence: TGCGCCAGCAGCCTAAATGCAGACCGGCCTTCCTACGAGCAGTACTTC. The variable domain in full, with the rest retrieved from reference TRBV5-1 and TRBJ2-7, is KAGVTQTPRYLIKTRGQQVTLSCSPISGHRSVSWYQQTPGQGLQFLFEYFSETQRNKGNFPGRFSGRQFSNSRSEMNVSTLELGDSALYLCASSLNADRPSYEQYFGPGTRLTVT.

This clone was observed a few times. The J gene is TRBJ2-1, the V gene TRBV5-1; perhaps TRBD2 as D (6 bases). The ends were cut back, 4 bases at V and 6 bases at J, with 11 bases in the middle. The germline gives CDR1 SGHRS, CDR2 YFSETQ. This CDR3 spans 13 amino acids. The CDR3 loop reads CASSPLGSNEQFF. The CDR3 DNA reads TGCGCCAGCAGCCCACTCGGGAGCAATGAGCAGTTCTTC.

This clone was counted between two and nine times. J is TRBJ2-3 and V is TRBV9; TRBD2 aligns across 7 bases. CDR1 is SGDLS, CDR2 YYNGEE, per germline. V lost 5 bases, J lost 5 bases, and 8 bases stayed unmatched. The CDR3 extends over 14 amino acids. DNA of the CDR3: TGTGCCAGCAGTAGGGCCAGCGGGGAAGATACGCAGTATTTT. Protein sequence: CASSRASGEDTQYF.

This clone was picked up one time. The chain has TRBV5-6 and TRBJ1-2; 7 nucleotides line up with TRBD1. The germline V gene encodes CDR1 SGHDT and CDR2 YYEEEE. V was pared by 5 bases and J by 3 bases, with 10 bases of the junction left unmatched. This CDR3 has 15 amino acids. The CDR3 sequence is CASSFGTEGYYGYTF. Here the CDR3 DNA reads TGTGCCAGCAGTTTTGGGACAGAGGGATACTATGGCTACACCTTC.

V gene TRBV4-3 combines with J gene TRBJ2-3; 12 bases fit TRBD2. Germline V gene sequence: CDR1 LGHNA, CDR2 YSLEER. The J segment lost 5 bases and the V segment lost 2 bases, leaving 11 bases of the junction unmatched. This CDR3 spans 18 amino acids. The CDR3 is CASSQNSLAGGRGDTQYF. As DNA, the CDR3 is TGCGCCAGCAGCCAAAACAGTCTAGCGGGAGGGCGGGGAGATACGCAGTATTTT.

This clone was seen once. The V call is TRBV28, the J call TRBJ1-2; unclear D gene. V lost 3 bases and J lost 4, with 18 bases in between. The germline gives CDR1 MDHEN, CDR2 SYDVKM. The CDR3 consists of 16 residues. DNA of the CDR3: TGTGCCAGCAGTTTTGGGCGGAGGAGGGCCGTCTATGGCTACACCTTC. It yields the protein CASSFGRRRAVYGYTF.

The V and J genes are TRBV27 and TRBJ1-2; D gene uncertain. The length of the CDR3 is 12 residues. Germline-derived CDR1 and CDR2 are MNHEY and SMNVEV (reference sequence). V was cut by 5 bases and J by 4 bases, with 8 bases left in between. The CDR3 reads CASSPNSYGYTF. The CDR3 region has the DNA TGTGCCAGCAGTCCGAACAGCTATGGCTACACCTTC.

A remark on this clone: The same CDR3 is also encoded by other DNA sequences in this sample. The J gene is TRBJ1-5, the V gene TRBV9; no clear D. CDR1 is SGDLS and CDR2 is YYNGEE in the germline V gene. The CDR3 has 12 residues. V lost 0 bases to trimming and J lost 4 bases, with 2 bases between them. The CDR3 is CASSVGNQPQHF. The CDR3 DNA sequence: TGTGCCAGCAGCGTAGGAAATCAGCCCCAGCATTTT.

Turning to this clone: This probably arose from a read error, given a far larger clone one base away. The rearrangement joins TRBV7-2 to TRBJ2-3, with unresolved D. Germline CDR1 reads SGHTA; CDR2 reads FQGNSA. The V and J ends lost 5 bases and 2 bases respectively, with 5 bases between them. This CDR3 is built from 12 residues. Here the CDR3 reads CASSRDTDTQYF. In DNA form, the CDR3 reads TGTGCCAGCAGCCGCGACACAGATACGCAGTATTTT. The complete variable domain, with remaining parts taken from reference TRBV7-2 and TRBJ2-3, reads GAGVSQSPSNKVTEKGKDVELRCDPISGHTALYWYRQSLGQGLEFLIYFQGNSAPDKSGLPSDRFSAERTGGSVSTLTIQRTQQEDSAVYLCASSRDTDTQYFGPGTRLTVL.

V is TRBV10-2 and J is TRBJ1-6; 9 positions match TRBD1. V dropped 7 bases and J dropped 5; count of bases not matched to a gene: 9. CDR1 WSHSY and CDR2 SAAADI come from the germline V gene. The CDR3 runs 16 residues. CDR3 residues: CASTTPGQGDNSPLHF. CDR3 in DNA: TGCGCCAGCACCACTCCGGGACAGGGTGATAATTCACCCCTCCACTTT.

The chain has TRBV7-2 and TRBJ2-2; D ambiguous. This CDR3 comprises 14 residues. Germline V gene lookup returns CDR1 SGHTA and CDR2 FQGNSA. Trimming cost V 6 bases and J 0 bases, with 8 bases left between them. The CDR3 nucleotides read TGTGCCAGCAGGCGACCCACGAACACCGGGGAGCTGTTTTTT. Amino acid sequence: CASRRPTNTGELFF.

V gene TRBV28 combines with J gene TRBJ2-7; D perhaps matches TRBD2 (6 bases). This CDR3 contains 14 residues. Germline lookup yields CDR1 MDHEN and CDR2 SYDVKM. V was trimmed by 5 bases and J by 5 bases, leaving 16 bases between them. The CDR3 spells CASSGVGGANEQYF. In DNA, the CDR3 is TGTGCCAGCAGTGGGGTCGGAGGGGCCAACGAGCAGTACTTC.

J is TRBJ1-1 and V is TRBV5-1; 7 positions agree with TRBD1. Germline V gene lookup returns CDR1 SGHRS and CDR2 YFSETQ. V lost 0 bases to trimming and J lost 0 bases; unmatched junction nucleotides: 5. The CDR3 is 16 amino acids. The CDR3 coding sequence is TGCGCCAGCAGCTTGGGGGACAGAATTTTGAACACTGAAGCTTTCTTT. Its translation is CASSLGDRILNTEAFF.

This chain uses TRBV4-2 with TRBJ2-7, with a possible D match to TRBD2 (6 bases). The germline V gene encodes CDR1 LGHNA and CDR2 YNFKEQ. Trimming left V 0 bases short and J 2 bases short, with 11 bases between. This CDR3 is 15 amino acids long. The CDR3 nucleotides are TGTGCCAGCAGCCAAGATAGCGGAGTCACCTACGAGCAGTACTTC. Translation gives CASSQDSGVTYEQYF.

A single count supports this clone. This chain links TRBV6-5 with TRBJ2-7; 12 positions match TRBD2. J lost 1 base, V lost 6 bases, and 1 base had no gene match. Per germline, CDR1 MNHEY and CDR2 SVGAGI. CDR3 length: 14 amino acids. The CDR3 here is CASSGTSGSYEQYF. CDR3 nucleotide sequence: TGTGCCAGCAGCGGGACTAGCGGGTCCTACGAGCAGTACTTC.

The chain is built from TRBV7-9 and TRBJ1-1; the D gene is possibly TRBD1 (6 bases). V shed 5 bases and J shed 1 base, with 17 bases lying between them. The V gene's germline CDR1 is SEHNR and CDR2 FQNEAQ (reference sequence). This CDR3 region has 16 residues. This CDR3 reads CASSLGGGGPNTEAFF. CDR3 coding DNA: TGTGCCAGCAGCCTCGGAGGGGGAGGGCCGAACACTGAAGCTTTCTTT.

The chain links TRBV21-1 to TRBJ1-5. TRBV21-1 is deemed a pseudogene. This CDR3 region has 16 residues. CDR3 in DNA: TGTGCCAGCAGCAAAGAAGTACTCTTACGCAATCAGCCCCAGCATTTT. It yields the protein CASSKEVLLRNQPQHF.

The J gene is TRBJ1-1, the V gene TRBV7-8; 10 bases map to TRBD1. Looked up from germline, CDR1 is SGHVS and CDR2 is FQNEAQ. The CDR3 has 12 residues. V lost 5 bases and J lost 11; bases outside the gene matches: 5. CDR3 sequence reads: CASSQGQGMAFF. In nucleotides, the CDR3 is TGTGCCAGCAGCCAGGGACAGGGGATGGCTTTCTTT.

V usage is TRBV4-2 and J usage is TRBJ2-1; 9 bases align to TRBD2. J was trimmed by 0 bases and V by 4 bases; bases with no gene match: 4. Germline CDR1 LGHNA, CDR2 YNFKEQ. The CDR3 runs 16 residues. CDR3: CASSRNSGSSYNEQFF. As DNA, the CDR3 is TGTGCCAGCAGCCGGAATAGCGGGAGCTCCTACAATGAGCAGTTCTTC.

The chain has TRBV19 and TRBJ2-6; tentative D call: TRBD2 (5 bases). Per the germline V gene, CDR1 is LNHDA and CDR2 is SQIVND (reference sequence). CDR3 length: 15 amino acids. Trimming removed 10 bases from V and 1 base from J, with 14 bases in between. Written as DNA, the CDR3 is TGTGCCACCTCACCTTGGACTTCTGGGGCCAACGTCCTGACTTTC. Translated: CATSPWTSGANVLTF.

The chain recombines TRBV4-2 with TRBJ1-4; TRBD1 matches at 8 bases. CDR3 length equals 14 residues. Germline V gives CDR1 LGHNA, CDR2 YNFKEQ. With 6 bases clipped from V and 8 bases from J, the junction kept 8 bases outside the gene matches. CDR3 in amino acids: CASSLGQGQEKLFF. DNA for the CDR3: TGTGCCAGCAGTCTAGGACAGGGCCAGGAAAAACTGTTTTTT.

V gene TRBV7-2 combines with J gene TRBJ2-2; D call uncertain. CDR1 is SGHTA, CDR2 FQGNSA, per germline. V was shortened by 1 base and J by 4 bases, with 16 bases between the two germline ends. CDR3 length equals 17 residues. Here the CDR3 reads CASSLVVDSRSTGELFF. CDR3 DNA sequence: TGTGCCAGCAGCTTAGTGGTGGATTCTAGGAGCACCGGGGAGCTGTTTTTT.

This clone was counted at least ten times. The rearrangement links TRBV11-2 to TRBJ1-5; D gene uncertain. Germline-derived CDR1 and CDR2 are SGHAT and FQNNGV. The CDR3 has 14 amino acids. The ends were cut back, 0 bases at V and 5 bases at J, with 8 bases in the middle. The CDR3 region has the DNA TGTGCCAGCAGCTTAGATGGCAGATATCAGCCCCAGCATTTT. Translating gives CASSLDGRYQPQHF.

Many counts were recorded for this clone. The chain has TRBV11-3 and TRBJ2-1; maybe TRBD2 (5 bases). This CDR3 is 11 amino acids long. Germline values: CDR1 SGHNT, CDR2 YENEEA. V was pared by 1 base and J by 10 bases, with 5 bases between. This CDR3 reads CASSLAGEQFF. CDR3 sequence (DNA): TGTGCCAGCAGCTTAGCGGGAGAGCAGTTCTTC.

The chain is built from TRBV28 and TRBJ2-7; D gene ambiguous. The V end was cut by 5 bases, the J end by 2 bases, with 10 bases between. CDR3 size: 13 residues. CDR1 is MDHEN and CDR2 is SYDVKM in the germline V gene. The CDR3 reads CASSLRVTYEQYF. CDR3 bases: TGTGCCAGCAGTCTCCGTGTGACCTACGAGCAGTACTTC. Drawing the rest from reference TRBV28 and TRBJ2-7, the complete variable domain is DVKVTQSSRYLVKRTGEKVFLECVQDMDHENMFWYRQDPGLGLRLIYFSYDVKMKEKGDIPEGYSVSREKKERFSLILESASTNQTSMYLCASSLRVTYEQYFGPGTRLTVT.

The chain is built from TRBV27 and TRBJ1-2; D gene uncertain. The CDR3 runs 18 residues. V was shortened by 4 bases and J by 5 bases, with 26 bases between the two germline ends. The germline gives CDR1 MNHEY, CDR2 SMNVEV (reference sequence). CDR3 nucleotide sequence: TGTGCCAGCAGTTCCCGACACATCCTGGTGAGGACTCATTATGGCTACACCTTC. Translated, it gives CASSSRHILVRTHYGYTF.

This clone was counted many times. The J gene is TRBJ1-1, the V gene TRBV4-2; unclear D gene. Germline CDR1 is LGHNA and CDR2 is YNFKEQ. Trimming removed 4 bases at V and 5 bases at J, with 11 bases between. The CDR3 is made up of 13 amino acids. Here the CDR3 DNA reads TGTGCCAGCAGCCCAGGATCGTATACTGAAGCTTTCTTT. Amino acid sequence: CASSPGSYTEAFF.